The clone carrying this T cell receptor (beta chain) was observed many times. Trimming stripped 5 bases from V and 0 bases from J, with 14 bases between. Germline lookup yields CDR1 SGHRS and CDR2 YFSETQ. There are 16 residues in the CDR3. This sample is drawn from a study of early T cells in non-severe SARS-CoV-2 infection. TCRdb fed the 5' RACE reads into MiXCR, producing one record per CDR3 protein. The table lists tens of thousands of distinct CDR3 sequences, roughly a sixth of them singletons. This chain links TRBV5-1 with TRBJ2-2, with D unclear. Material: whole blood, obtained at baseline. The clonotype originates from an adult who was a healthcare worker with PCR-confirmed SARS-CoV-2 infection or an uninfected control (not recorded which). CDR3 bases: TGCGCCAGCAGTCGTTCCAGTAACCCGAACACCGGGGAGCTGTTTTTT. It specifies CASSRSSNPNTGELFF.